The rows below give T cell receptor beta chains drawn from one sample of a study of cytomegalovirus exposure and HLA in healthy donors. Profiled with immunoSEQ multiplex PCR; TCRdb holds only in-frame clones, not every one. The sample has around 98,000 clones; about 81% are singletons. Material for sequencing was PBMCs. Receptors were obtained from a man aged 35-49 years in good health and CMV-seronegative. The CDR3 runs from the conserved cysteine through the conserved F or W. Fields, in order: V gene, D gene, J gene, clone size, CDR3 DNA, CDR3 protein. A D gene is named only where the DNA matches it firmly. Not every row has a clone size; where given, it reads once, few, many or a size class.

V: TRBV29-1
D: TRBD2
J: TRBJ2-7
size: .
DNA: TGCAGCGCTCGACTAGCGGGGACCTACGAGCAGTACTTC
CDR3: CSARLAGTYEQYF

V: TRBV10-3
D: .
J: TRBJ2-1
size: .
DNA: TGTGCCACACTCCGGGACACACCCTACAATGAGCAGTTCTTC
CDR3: CATLRDTPYNEQFF

V: TRBV9
D: TRBD2
J: TRBJ2-5
size: .
DNA: TGTGCCAGCAGCGTAGGCCCGGGACTATCAATAGAGACCCAGTACTTC
CDR3: CASSVGPGLSIETQYF

V: TRBV18
D: .
J: TRBJ1-1
size: .
DNA: TGTGCCAGCTCACCTGACATGAACACTGAAGCTTTCTTT
CDR3: CASSPDMNTEAFF

V: TRBV6-1
D: .
J: TRBJ2-3
size: .
DNA: TGTGCCAGCAGTGGACAAGATACGCAGTATTTT
CDR3: CASSGQDTQYF

V: TRBV7-9
D: .
J: TRBJ1-6
size: .
DNA: TGTGCCAGCAGCGCGGACAGCTATAATTCACCCCTCCACTTT
CDR3: CASSADSYNSPLHF

V: TRBV30
D: .
J: TRBJ2-1
size: .
DNA: TGTGCCTGGAGCGGCAGGTCCGGCAATGAGCAGTTCTTC
CDR3: CAWSGRSGNEQFF

V: TRBV7-7
D: TRBD1
J: TRBJ2-2
size: .
DNA: TGTGCCAGCAGCCTGGGACAGTCAGCCGGGGAGCTGTTTTTT
CDR3: CASSLGQSAGELFF

V: TRBV4-1
D: .
J: TRBJ2-7
size: .
DNA: TGCGCCAGCAGCCACGCAAACGTAATCGGTCCACCGGGAGAGCAGTACTTC
CDR3: CASSHANVIGPPGEQYF

V: TRBV5-1
D: .
J: TRBJ1-1
size: .
DNA: TGCGCCAGCAGCTTTGGAGGGGCCGCGAACACTGAAGCTTTCTTT
CDR3: CASSFGGAANTEAFF

V: TRBV2
D: .
J: TRBJ2-7
size: .
DNA: TGTGCCAGCATTGTGGGCAGCTCCTACGAGCAGTACTTC
CDR3: CASIVGSSYEQYF

V: TRBV7-8
D: TRBD1
J: TRBJ2-7
size: .
DNA: TGTGCCAGCAGCTCAGCAGGGGGCTCCTACGAGCAGTACTTC
CDR3: CASSSAGGSYEQYF

V: TRBV9
D: TRBD1
J: TRBJ2-3
size: .
DNA: TGTGCCAGCAGCGTCTGGGACAGGGGCACAGATACGCAGTATTTT
CDR3: CASSVWDRGTDTQYF

V: TRBV12-5
D: .
J: TRBJ1-1
size: .
DNA: TGTGCTAGTGGCCCACCCTACCCTGAAGCTTTCTTT
CDR3: CASGPPYPEAFF

V: TRBV10-3
D: .
J: TRBJ2-3
size: .
DNA: TGTGCCATCAGTGAGTCCACAGACCCTTATACGCAGTATTTT
CDR3: CAISESTDPYTQYF

V: TRBV2
D: .
J: TRBJ1-2
size: .
DNA: TGTGCCAGCAGTGCACGACAGGAAAACTATGGCTACACCTTC
CDR3: CASSARQENYGYTF

V: TRBV5-1
D: TRBD1
J: TRBJ2-5
size: .
DNA: TGCGCCAGCAGCTTGGTAACAGGGGGAATGGATGAGACCCAGTACTTC
CDR3: CASSLVTGGMDETQYF

V: TRBV7-2
D: .
J: TRBJ1-4
size: .
DNA: TGTGCCAGCAGCTTAATGGGGGCGACTAATGAAAAACTGTTTTTT
CDR3: CASSLMGATNEKLFF

V: TRBV25-1
D: TRBD2
J: TRBJ2-2
size: .
DNA: TGTGCCAGCAGCGAGGCCGGGGGGGCCTCCGGGGAGCTGTTTTTT
CDR3: CASSEAGGASGELFF

V: TRBV2
D: TRBD1
J: TRBJ1-5
size: .
DNA: TGTGCCAGCAGAGCCCGCATTGACAGGGTTAAACAGCCCCAGCATTTT
CDR3: CASRARIDRVKQPQHF

V: TRBV7-6
D: .
J: TRBJ2-2
size: .
DNA: TGTGCCAGCAGACCTCCGGGACACCCGAACACCGGGGAGCTGTTTTTT
CDR3: CASRPPGHPNTGELFF

V: TRBV7-7
D: .
J: TRBJ2-7
size: .
DNA: TGTGCCAGCAGCTTGGGCCCCTTCGGCGAGCAGTACTTC
CDR3: CASSLGPFGEQYF

V: TRBV4-3
D: TRBD2
J: TRBJ2-5
size: few
DNA: TGCGCCAGCAGCCAAGAGCGGGGGGGCCAAGAGACCCAGTACTTC
CDR3: CASSQERGGQETQYF

V: TRBV6-1
D: TRBD1
J: TRBJ1-5
size: .
DNA: TGTGCCAGCAGTCGGACAGGGAATAGCAATCAGCCCCAGCATTTT
CDR3: CASSRTGNSNQPQHF

V: TRBV28
D: TRBD2
J: TRBJ2-5
size: .
DNA: TGTGCCAGCAGTTTATTTCGACGGGGGGAGGTGACCCAGTACTTC
CDR3: CASSLFRRGEVTQYF

V: TRBV19
D: TRBD1
J: TRBJ1-5
size: .
DNA: TGTGCCAGTAGCCCGACAGGGTGGAATCAGCCCCAGCATTTT
CDR3: CASSPTGWNQPQHF

V: TRBV7-9
D: TRBD2
J: TRBJ2-7
size: .
DNA: TGTGCCAGCAGCCCTGGACTAGCGGGAGAACACTACGAGCAGTACTTC
CDR3: CASSPGLAGEHYEQYF

V: TRBV5-1
D: TRBD1
J: TRBJ2-7
size: .
DNA: TGCGCCAGCAGCCACGGGCAGGGACAGACCGTACTAGAGCAGTACTTC
CDR3: CASSHGQGQTVLEQYF

V: TRBV15
D: TRBD1
J: TRBJ1-2
size: .
DNA: TGTGCCACCAGCAGGAGACAGGGGTTAAGGGACTATGGCTACACCTTC
CDR3: CATSRRQGLRDYGYTF

V: TRBV7-9
D: .
J: TRBJ1-6
size: .
DNA: TGTGCCAGCTCCGATTCGAACGGTTCACCCCTCCACTTT
CDR3: CASSDSNGSPLHF

V: TRBV7-9
D: TRBD1
J: TRBJ2-2
size: .
DNA: TGTTCCAGCAGCTCACAGGGGACCGGGGAGCTGTTTTTT
CDR3: CSSSSQGTGELFF

V: TRBV28
D: TRBD1
J: TRBJ1-1
size: once
DNA: TGTGCCAGCAGTTTTGGGACAGGGGATGGGAACGCTTTCTTT
CDR3: CASSFGTGDGNAFF

V: TRBV5-4
D: TRBD2
J: TRBJ2-3
size: once
DNA: TGTGCCAGCAGCTTGCGTAGCGGGTTCACAGATACGCAGTATTTT
CDR3: CASSLRSGFTDTQYF

V: TRBV2
D: TRBD1
J: TRBJ2-5
size: .
DNA: TGTGCCAGCAGTGAGATTGGACAGGGGGCCCAGTACTTC
CDR3: CASSEIGQGAQYF

V: TRBV4-3
D: TRBD1
J: TRBJ1-3
size: .
DNA: TGCGCCAGCAGCCAAGAACTCCTACAGGGGACCGGAAACACCATATATTTT
CDR3: CASSQELLQGTGNTIYF

V: TRBV5-1
D: TRBD1
J: TRBJ2-7
size: .
DNA: TGCGCCAGCAGCCCATGGACAGGGAGCTCCTACGAGCAGTACTTC
CDR3: CASSPWTGSSYEQYF